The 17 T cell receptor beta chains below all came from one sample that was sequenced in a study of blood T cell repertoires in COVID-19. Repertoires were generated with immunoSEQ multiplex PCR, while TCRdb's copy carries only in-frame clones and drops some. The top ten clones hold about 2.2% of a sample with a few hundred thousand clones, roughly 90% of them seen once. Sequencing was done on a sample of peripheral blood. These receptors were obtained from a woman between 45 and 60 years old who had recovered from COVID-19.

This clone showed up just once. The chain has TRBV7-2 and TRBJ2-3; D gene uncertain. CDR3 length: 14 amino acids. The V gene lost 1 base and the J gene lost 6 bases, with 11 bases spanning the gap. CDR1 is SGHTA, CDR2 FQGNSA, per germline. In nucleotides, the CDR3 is TGTGCCAGCAGCTTAGACAGCTGGGCGGATACGCAGTATTTT. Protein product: CASSLDSWADTQYF. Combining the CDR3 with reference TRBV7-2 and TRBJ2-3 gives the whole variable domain GAGVSQSPSNKVTEKGKDVELRCDPISGHTALYWYRQSLGQGLEFLIYFQGNSAPDKSGLPSDRFSAERTGGSVSTLTIQRTQQEDSAVYLCASSLDSWADTQYFGPGTRLTVL.

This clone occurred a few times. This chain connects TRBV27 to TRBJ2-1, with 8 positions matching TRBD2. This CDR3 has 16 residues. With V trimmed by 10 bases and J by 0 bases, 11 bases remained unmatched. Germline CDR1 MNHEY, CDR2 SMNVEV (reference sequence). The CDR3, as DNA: TGTGCCACCGTCGGGGGGGGTTTTAGCTCCTACAATGAGCAGTTCTTC. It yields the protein CATVGGGFSSYNEQFF.

The CDR3 region is CASSKAGAGGKNEQFF. The CDR3 DNA reads as TGTGCCAGCAGCAAAGCGGGCGCAGGGGGCAAAAATGAGCAGTTCTTC. V usage is TRBV6-2 or TRBV6-3 and J usage is TRBJ2-1; 8 nucleotides line up with TRBD1. The CDR3 contains 16 residues. J gave up 7 bases and V 6 bases, and 14 bases lay outside the gene matches. Germline V gene sequence: CDR1 MNHEY, CDR2 SVGEGT.

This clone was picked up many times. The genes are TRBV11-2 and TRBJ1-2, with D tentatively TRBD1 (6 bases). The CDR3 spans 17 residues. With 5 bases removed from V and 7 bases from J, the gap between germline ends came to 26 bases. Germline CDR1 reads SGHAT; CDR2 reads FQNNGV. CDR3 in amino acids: CASSPGHSVPKISGYTF. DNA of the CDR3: TGTGCCAGCAGCCCGGGACACTCCGTACCAAAGATTAGTGGCTACACCTTC.

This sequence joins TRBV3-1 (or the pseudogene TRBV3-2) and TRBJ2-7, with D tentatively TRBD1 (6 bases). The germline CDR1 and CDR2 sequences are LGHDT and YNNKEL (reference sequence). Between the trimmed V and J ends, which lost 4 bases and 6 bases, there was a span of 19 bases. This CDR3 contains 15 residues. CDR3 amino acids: CASSRGLQALSEQYF. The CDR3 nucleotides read TGTGCCAGCAGCCGGGGGCTCCAAGCCCTATCCGAGCAGTACTTC.

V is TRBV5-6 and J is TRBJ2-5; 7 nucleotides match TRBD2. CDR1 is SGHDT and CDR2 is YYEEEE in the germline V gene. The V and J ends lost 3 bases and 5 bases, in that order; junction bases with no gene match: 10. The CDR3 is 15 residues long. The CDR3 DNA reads TGTGCCAGCAGCTCCACCCTTTGGGGGGGTGAGACCCAGTACTTC. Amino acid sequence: CASSSTLWGGETQYF.

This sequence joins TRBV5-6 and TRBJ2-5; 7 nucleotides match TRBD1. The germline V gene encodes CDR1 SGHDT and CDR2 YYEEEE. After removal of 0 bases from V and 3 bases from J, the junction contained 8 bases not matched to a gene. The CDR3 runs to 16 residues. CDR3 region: CASSLVGTAEKETQYF. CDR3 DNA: TGTGCCAGCAGCTTGGTAGGGACAGCCGAGAAAGAGACCCAGTACTTC. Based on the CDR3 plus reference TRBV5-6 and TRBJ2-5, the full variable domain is DAGVTQSPTHLIKTRGQQVTLRCSPKSGHDTVSWYQQALGQGPQFIFQYYEEEERQRGNFPDRFSGHQFPNYSSELNVNALLLGDSALYLCASSLVGTAEKETQYFGPGTRLLVL.

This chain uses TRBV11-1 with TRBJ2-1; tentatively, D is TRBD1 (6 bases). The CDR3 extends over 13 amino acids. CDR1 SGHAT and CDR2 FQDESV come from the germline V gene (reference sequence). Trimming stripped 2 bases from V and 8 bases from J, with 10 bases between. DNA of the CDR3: TGTGCCAGCAGCTTAATCAGGGGCTATGAGCAGTTCTTC. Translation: CASSLIRGYEQFF.

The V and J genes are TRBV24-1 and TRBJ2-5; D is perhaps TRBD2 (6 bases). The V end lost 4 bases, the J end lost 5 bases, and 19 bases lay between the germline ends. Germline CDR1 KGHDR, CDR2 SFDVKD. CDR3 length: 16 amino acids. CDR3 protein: CATSDPTPGVRETQYF. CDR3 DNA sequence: TGTGCCACCAGTGACCCCACCCCGGGGGTGAGGGAGACCCAGTACTTC.

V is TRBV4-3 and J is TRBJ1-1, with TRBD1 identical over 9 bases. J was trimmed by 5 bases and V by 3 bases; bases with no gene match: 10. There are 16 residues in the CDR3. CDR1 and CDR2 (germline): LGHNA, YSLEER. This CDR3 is CASSQDYRGRRTEAFF. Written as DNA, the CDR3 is TGCGCCAGCAGCCAGGACTACAGGGGGCGAAGAACTGAAGCTTTCTTT.

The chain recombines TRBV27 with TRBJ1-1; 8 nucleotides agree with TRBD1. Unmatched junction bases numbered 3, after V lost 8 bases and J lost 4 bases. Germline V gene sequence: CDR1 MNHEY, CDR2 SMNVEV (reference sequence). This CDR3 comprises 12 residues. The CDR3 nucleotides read TGTGCCAGCTGCACAGGGGGCACTGAAGCTTTCTTT. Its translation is CASCTGGTEAFF.

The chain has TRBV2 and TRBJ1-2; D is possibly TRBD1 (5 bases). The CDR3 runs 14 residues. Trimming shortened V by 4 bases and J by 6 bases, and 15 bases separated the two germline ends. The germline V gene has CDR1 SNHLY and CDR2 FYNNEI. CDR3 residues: CASSGRDGFDGYTF. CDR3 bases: TGTGCCAGCAGTGGGCGGGACGGGTTTGATGGCTACACCTTC.

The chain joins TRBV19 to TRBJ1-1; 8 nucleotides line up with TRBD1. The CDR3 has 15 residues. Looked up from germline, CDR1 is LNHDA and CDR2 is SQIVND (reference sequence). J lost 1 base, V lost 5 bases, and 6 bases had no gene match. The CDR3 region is CASSSRTGWNTEAFF. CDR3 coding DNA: TGTGCCAGTAGTTCCCGGACAGGGTGGAACACTGAAGCTTTCTTT.

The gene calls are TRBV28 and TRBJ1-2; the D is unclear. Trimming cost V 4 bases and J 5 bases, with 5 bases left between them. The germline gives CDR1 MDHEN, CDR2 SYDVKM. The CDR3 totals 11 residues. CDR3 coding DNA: TGTGCCAGCAGTTCTCCTTATGGCTACACCTTC. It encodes CASSSPYGYTF.

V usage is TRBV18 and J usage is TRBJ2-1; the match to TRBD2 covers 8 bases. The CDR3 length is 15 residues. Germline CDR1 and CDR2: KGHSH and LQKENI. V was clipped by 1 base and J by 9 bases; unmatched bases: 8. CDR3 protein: CASSPQIGRAGEQFF. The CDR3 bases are TGTGCCAGCTCACCACAGATCGGGAGGGCCGGTGAGCAGTTCTTC.

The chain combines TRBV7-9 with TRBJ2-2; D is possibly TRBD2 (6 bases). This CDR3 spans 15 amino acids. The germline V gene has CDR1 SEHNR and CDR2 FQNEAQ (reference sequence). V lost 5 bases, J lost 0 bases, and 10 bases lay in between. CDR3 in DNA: TGTGCCAGCAGCGGGGACTGGGCGAACACCGGGGAGCTGTTTTTT. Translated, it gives CASSGDWANTGELFF.

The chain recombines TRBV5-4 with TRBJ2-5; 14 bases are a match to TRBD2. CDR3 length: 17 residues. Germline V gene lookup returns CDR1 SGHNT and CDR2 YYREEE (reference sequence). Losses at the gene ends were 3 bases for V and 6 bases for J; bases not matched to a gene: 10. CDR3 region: CASSSRQGTSGRKTQYF. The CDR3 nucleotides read TGTGCCAGCAGCTCGCGCCAAGGGACTAGCGGGAGAAAGACCCAGTACTTC.